Listed below are T cell receptor beta chains from one sample, sequenced in a study of long-term antiretroviral therapy in people with HIV. TCRdb keeps only in-frame clones here, not all; method: immunoSEQ multiplex PCR. The table records 17,000 or so clones, 85% to 90% of them present only once. Here the sequenced sample was unsorted PBMCs, taken 4.2 years after starting antiretroviral therapy. Receptor source: a man aged 45-65 years with HIV. CDR3s include the opening cysteine and the closing phenylalanine or tryptophan. D genes are given only for firm matches. Expanded clones get a size class; other rows say once, few or many, or leave the size out.

NA,TRBJ2-3,NA,TRBV11-2,CASSLWGFTDTQYF,TGTGCCAGCAGCCTCTGGGGGTTCACAGATACGCAGTATTTT
NA,TRBJ2-7,TRBD1,TRBV7-2,CASSYRDRRGYEQYF,TGTGCCAGCAGCTACCGGGACAGGCGGGGCTACGAGCAGTACTTC
NA,TRBJ2-1,NA,TRBV5-1,CASSLVGVPNEQFF,TGCGCCAGCAGCTTGGTCGGGGTACCCAATGAGCAGTTCTTC
NA,TRBJ2-3,NA,TRBV5-1,CASSSSAGNSDTQYF,TGCGCCAGCAGCTCCTCGGCGGGGAATTCCGATACGCAGTATTTT
once,TRBJ1-5,TRBD1,TRBV6-1,CASSRDRDQPQHF,TGTGCCAGCAGTCGCGACAGGGACCAGCCCCAGCATTTT
once,TRBJ1-1,NA,TRBV6-6,CASSQHRSLNTEAFF,TGTGCCAGCAGTCAGCACAGGAGTCTGAACACTGAAGCTTTCTTT
NA,TRBJ2-3,NA,TRBV6-1,CASSGVVGVYTDTQYF,TGTGCCAGCAGTGGGGTCGTGGGGGTCTACACAGATACGCAGTATTTT
NA,TRBJ2-7,NA,TRBV6-5,CASSKGRGTYEQYF,TGTGCCAGCAGTAAAGGACGGGGGACCTACGAGCAGTACTTC
NA,TRBJ2-1,NA,TRBV27,CASSPVDVAVDEQFF,TGTGCCAGCAGTCCCGTGGACGTAGCGGTGGATGAGCAGTTCTTC
NA,TRBJ1-5,NA,TRBV2,CASRVRNQPQHF,TGTGCCAGCAGGGTAAGGAATCAGCCCCAGCATTTT
NA,TRBJ1-2,TRBD1,TRBV10-3,CAISERQGGNYGYTF,TGTGCCATCAGTGAGCGACAGGGAGGGAACTATGGCTACACCTTC
NA,TRBJ1-1,NA,TRBV5-1,CASSLEVPRDTEAFF,TGCGCCAGCAGCTTGGAAGTGCCAAGGGACACTGAAGCTTTCTTT
NA,TRBJ2-3,TRBD1,TRBV27,CASSADRVDTQYF,TGTGCCAGCAGTGCGGACAGGGTCGATACGCAGTATTTT
NA,TRBJ2-6,NA,TRBV18,CASSPIWGSGANVLTF,TGTGCCAGCTCACCAATTTGGGGGAGCGGGGCCAACGTCCTGACTTTC
medium-sized,TRBJ2-7,TRBD2,TRBV7-8,CASSFGTNEQYF,TGTGCCAGCAGCTTCGGGACTAACGAGCAGTACTTC
NA,TRBJ1-4,TRBD1,TRBV6-1,CAGGGSANEKLFF,TGTGCCGGAGGGGGCTCGGCGAATGAAAAACTGTTTTTT
NA,TRBJ1-1,NA,TRBV2,CASSELVGGTEAFF,TGTGCCAGCAGTGAACTGGTCGGTGGGACTGAAGCTTTCTTT
NA,TRBJ2-1,TRBD2,TRBV5-1,CASSLNRGETYNEQFF,TGCGCCAGCAGCTTGAATCGGGGGGAAACTTACAATGAGCAGTTCTTC
NA,TRBJ2-2,TRBD1,TRBV27,CASSPTGGGTGELFF,TGTGCCAGCAGCCCAACAGGGGGAGGAACCGGGGAGCTGTTTTTT
NA,TRBJ1-5,NA,TRBV5-1,CASSQDSSNQPQHF,TGCGCCAGCAGCCAAGACAGTAGCAATCAGCCCCAGCATTTT
NA,TRBJ1-2,NA,TRBV30,CAGKGESYGYTF,TGTGCGGGAAAGGGAGAAAGCTATGGCTACACCTTC
NA,TRBJ2-7,TRBD1,TRBV6-6,CASSIGQDPYEQYF,TGTGCCAGCAGTATAGGACAGGACCCCTACGAGCAGTACTTC
NA,TRBJ1-1,NA,TRBV6-5,CASSLPGASEAFF,TGTGCCAGCAGCCTCCCAGGGGCTAGTGAAGCTTTCTTT
NA,TRBJ1-2,TRBD1,TRBV4-1,CASSQEGTDYGYTF,TGCGCCAGCAGCCAAGAGGGGACAGACTATGGCTACACCTTC
once,TRBJ2-1,TRBD1,TRBV6-5,CASRGDSSYNEQFF,TGTGCCAGCAGGGGGGACAGCTCCTACAATGAGCAGTTCTTC
NA,TRBJ2-2,NA,TRBV6-5,CASSPMIRGELFF,TGTGCCAGCAGCCCTATGATTCGGGGGGAGCTGTTTTTT
NA,TRBJ1-1,NA,TRBV9,CASSVAQGRKAFF,TGTGCCAGCAGCGTAGCTCAGGGGAGAAAAGCTTTCTTT
NA,TRBJ2-3,TRBD2,TRBV5-1,CASSFERGGTDTQYF,TGCGCCAGCAGCTTCGAACGGGGGGGGACAGATACGCAGTATTTT
NA,TRBJ2-1,TRBD1,TRBV5-4,CASSLPGQGSPTYNEQFF,TGTGCCAGCAGCTTACCGGGACAGGGATCACCCACGTACAATGAGCAGTTCTTC
NA,TRBJ2-7,NA,TRBV4-3,CASSQDSDTYEQYF,TGCGCCAGCAGCCAAGATTCGGACACCTACGAGCAGTACTTC
NA,TRBJ2-7,NA,TRBV4-1,CASSQDIGETLLYEQYF,TGCGCCAGCAGCCAAGATATTGGTGAAACTCTCCTCTACGAGCAGTACTTC
NA,TRBJ2-7,NA,TRBV7-6,CASSKGQRNYEQYF,TGTGCCAGCAGCAAAGGACAGAGGAACTACGAGCAGTACTTC
NA,TRBJ1-3,NA,TRBV6-1,CASGGTFGNTIYF,TGTGCCAGCGGCGGGACATTTGGAAACACCATATATTTT
NA,TRBJ2-7,NA,TRBV5-1,CASSSDSAIYEQYF,TGCGCCAGCAGCTCGGACAGCGCGATCTACGAGCAGTACTTC
NA,TRBJ2-5,NA,TRBV5-4,CASSLAQQETQYF,TGTGCCAGCAGCTTGGCTCAGCAAGAGACCCAGTACTTC